Shown below are 30 T cell receptor beta chains from a single sample sequenced in a study of T cell responses to AZD1222 COVID-19 vaccine. The data were produced by immunoSEQ multiplex PCR, yet TCRdb's version contains in-frame clones alone and is incomplete. The table lists some 140,000 clones, 90% to 95% of them singletons. This sample comprised peripheral blood, obtained 28 days after the second AZD1222 dose. The origin of the receptors is an adult who received the AZD1222 COVID-19 vaccine.

The gene calls are TRBV4-1 and TRBJ1-1, with TRBD1 as a possible D gene (6 bases). The CDR3 loop spans 15 amino acids. In germline, CDR1 is MGHRA, CDR2 YSYEKL. V lost 1 base to trimming and J lost 11 bases, with 20 bases between them. The chain's CDR3 is CASSQVLGDIIRAFF. CDR3 DNA sequence: TGCGCCAGCAGCCAAGTCCTAGGGGACATTATAAGGGCTTTCTTT.

This clone was seen just once. This CDR3 reads CAISGNRVFDEQYF. The CDR3 region has the DNA TGTGCCATCAGTGGAAACAGGGTTTTCGACGAGCAGTACTTC. This chain connects TRBV10-3 to TRBJ2-7; D perhaps matches TRBD1 (6 bases). The CDR3 totals 14 residues. CDR1 and CDR2 from the germline V gene are ENHRY and SYGVKD. V was clipped by 4 bases and J by 5 bases, with 15 bases between them.

This clone was recorded only once. The J gene is TRBJ1-1, the V gene TRBV2; D possibly corresponds to TRBD1 (5 bases). V shed 6 bases and J shed 0 bases, with 8 bases lying between them. Germline loops: CDR1 SNHLY, CDR2 FYNNEI. The CDR3 sequence is 13 residues long. DNA of the CDR3: TGTGCCAGCAGGGGGGGGGTGAACACTGAAGCTTTCTTT. This translates into CASRGGVNTEAFF.

V usage is TRBV7-2 and J usage is TRBJ1-4; 8 bases fit TRBD1. Germline CDR1 reads SGHTA; CDR2 reads FQGNSA. This CDR3 has 14 amino acids. Trimming took 0 bases from V and 10 from J; bases not matched to a gene: 4. The CDR3 DNA reads TGTGCCAGCAGCTTAGCAAGACAGGGGCGAAAACTGTTTTTT. Amino acids: CASSLARQGRKLFF.

V usage is TRBV10-3 and J usage is TRBJ1-2, with TRBD1 as a possible D gene (6 bases). Between the trimmed V and J ends, which lost 5 bases and 6 bases, there was a span of 10 bases. The germline V gene encodes CDR1 ENHRY and CDR2 SYGVKD. The CDR3 spans 12 residues. The CDR3 region is CAISTGYNGYTF. The DNA for the CDR3 is TGTGCCATCAGTACAGGGTATAATGGCTACACCTTC.

The chain links TRBV28 to TRBJ1-4; unclear D gene. CDR1 is MDHEN and CDR2 is SYDVKM in the germline V gene. V was trimmed by 5 bases and J by 0 bases, leaving 10 bases between them. The CDR3 runs 15 residues. Here the CDR3 reads CASSPDPATNEKLFF. The CDR3 bases are TGTGCCAGCAGTCCGGACCCTGCAACTAATGAAAAACTGTTTTTT.

The chain recombines TRBV3-1 (or the pseudogene TRBV3-2) with TRBJ1-6, with a possible D match to TRBD1 (5 bases). The CDR3 is made up of 15 amino acids. V was pared by 4 bases and J by 9 bases, with 16 bases between. CDR1 and CDR2 (germline): LGHDT, YNNKEL (reference sequence). The CDR3 is CASSPRRGGISPLHF. CDR3 coding DNA: TGTGCCAGCAGCCCAAGAAGGGGCGGAATTTCACCCCTCCACTTT.

The chain recombines TRBV15 with TRBJ1-3, with no clear D. V lost 1 base and J 8 bases, leaving 6 bases between the germline ends. Germline CDR1 and CDR2: LNHNV and YYDKDF (reference sequence). The CDR3 runs to 12 residues. CDR3: CATSRVRDTIYF. The CDR3 DNA reads TGTGCCACCAGCAGAGTTCGGGACACCATATATTTT.

The chain is built from TRBV5-6 and TRBJ2-5; possibly TRBD1 for D (6 bases). The germline V gene has CDR1 SGHDT and CDR2 YYEEEE. V gave up 3 bases and J gave up 4 bases, with 16 bases separating them. CDR3 length equals 15 residues. In nucleotides, the CDR3 is TGTGCCAGCAGCTCGGACAGCTGGACCGCAGAGACCCAGTACTTC. Protein product: CASSSDSWTAETQYF.

The J gene is TRBJ2-2, the V gene TRBV4-2, with D maybe TRBD1 (5 bases). The CDR3 covers 15 residues. Germline V gene data show CDR1 as LGHNA and CDR2 as YNFKEQ. With 4 bases removed from V and 0 bases from J, the gap between germline ends came to 9 bases. This chain's CDR3 is CASSRQFANTGELFF. The CDR3 DNA sequence: TGTGCCAGCAGCCGACAGTTCGCGAACACCGGGGAGCTGTTTTTT.

The chain has TRBV6-2 or TRBV6-3 and TRBJ1-2, with 7 nucleotides matching TRBD1. V gave up 0 bases and J gave up 3 bases; unmatched junction bases: 4. The CDR3 extends over 15 amino acids. CDR1 and CDR2 from the germline V gene are MNHEY and SVGEGT. CDR3 DNA sequence: TGTGCCAGCAGTTACTCGACAGGGCGCTACTATGGCTACACCTTC. The encoded protein is CASSYSTGRYYGYTF.

V gene TRBV6-2 or TRBV6-3 combines with J gene TRBJ1-2, with TRBD1 as a possible D gene (6 bases). The CDR3 spans 15 residues. V gave up 5 bases and J gave up 3 bases, with 16 bases separating them. The germline CDR1 and CDR2 sequences are MNHEY and SVGEGT. CDR3 residues: CASSTGGLGDYGYTF. The CDR3 coding sequence is TGTGCCAGCAGTACCGGGGGCCTCGGAGACTATGGCTACACCTTC.

V gene TRBV11-1 combines with J gene TRBJ2-6, with unresolved D. The V gene lost 1 base and the J gene lost 0 bases, with 4 bases spanning the gap. Germline lookup yields CDR1 SGHAT and CDR2 FQDESV (reference sequence). The CDR3 is made up of 15 amino acids. The CDR3 loop is CASSLDSSGANVLTF. Written as DNA, the CDR3 is TGTGCCAGCAGCTTAGACAGCTCTGGGGCCAACGTCCTGACTTTC.

The V call is TRBV19, the J call TRBJ1-6; D uncertain. V was shortened by 4 bases and J by 4 bases, with 8 bases between the two germline ends. This CDR3 contains 14 residues. Germline-derived CDR1 and CDR2 are LNHDA and SQIVND (reference sequence). In DNA, the CDR3 is TGTGCCAGTAGTACACAGATTTATAATTCACCCCTCCACTTT. It yields the protein CASSTQIYNSPLHF.

The CDR3 sequence is CASSILNYGYTF. CDR3 coding DNA: TGTGCCAGTAGTATCTTAAACTATGGCTACACCTTC. The chain employs TRBV19 and TRBJ1-2; D remains unclear. The CDR3 runs 12 residues. Trimming removed 3 bases from V and 2 bases from J, with 4 bases in between. Looked up from germline, CDR1 is LNHDA and CDR2 is SQIVND (reference sequence).

This chain uses TRBV30 with TRBJ1-1, with unresolved D. The V gene's germline CDR1 is GTSNPN and CDR2 SVGIG (reference sequence). V was shortened by 6 bases and J by 0 bases, with 17 bases between the two germline ends. The CDR3 loop spans 15 amino acids. The CDR3 DNA follows: TGTGCCTGTCATATCCTACGCGGCTTGAACACTGAAGCTTTCTTT. It translates to CACHILRGLNTEAFF. Full variable domain (missing parts from reference TRBV30 and TRBJ1-1): SQTIHQWPATLVQPVGSPLSLECTVEGTSNPNLYWYRQAAGRGLQLLFYSVGIGQISSEVPQNLSASRPQDRQFILSSKKLLLSDSGFYLCACHILRGLNTEAFFGQGTRLTVV.

The chain joins TRBV2 to TRBJ1-1; no clear D gene. Germline CDR1 is SNHLY and CDR2 is FYNNEI. Trimming took 4 bases from V and 0 from J, leaving 9 bases between them. The CDR3 spans 14 residues. In DNA form, the CDR3 reads TGTGCCAGCAGTGGGTGGGCACTGAACACTGAAGCTTTCTTT. It specifies CASSGWALNTEAFF.

The chain couples TRBV6-5 to TRBJ1-2; tentative D call: TRBD1 (5 bases). This CDR3 comprises 14 residues. Germline lookup yields CDR1 MNHEY and CDR2 SVGAGI. V lost 0 bases to trimming and J lost 2 bases, with 7 bases between them. For the CDR3, the DNA is TGTGCCAGCAGTTACTCAAAGGGGAACTATGGCTACACCTTC. It codes for CASSYSKGNYGYTF.

The chain is built from TRBV28 and TRBJ1-1; perhaps TRBD1 as D (6 bases). Trimming removed 7 bases from V and 5 bases from J, with 11 bases in between. This CDR3 region has 12 residues. The germline V gene encodes CDR1 MDHEN and CDR2 SYDVKM. The CDR3 DNA reads TGTGCCAGCAACCCTCAGGGGACTGAAGCTTTCTTT. Amino acids: CASNPQGTEAFF.

CDR3 amino acids: CASSTGDRGSVNTEAFF. DNA of the CDR3: TGTGCCAGCAGCACTGGAGACAGGGGGAGCGTGAACACTGAAGCTTTCTTT. The chain is built from TRBV5-6 and TRBJ1-1; 9 bases map to TRBD1. The CDR3 contains 17 residues. J was trimmed by 0 bases and V by 4 bases; bases with no gene match: 10. The germline V gene encodes CDR1 SGHDT and CDR2 YYEEEE.

The V call is TRBV27, the J call TRBJ2-7; 10 nucleotides match TRBD2. The CDR3 has 15 amino acids. Germline V gives CDR1 MNHEY, CDR2 SMNVEV (reference sequence). The V gene end was trimmed by 5 bases and the J gene end by 2 bases; junction bases not matched to a gene: 6. CDR3: CASSIRAGGPYEQYF. DNA for the CDR3: TGTGCCAGCAGTATAAGAGCGGGGGGGCCCTACGAGCAGTACTTC.

J is TRBJ2-7 and V is TRBV6-5, with 7 bases fitting TRBD2. Germline V lookup: CDR1 MNHEY, CDR2 SVGAGI. The V gene end was trimmed by 8 bases and the J gene end by 7 bases; junction bases not matched to a gene: 17. This CDR3 region has 15 residues. Here the CDR3 reads CASWGSGRVEGEQYF. The CDR3 DNA reads TGTGCCAGCTGGGGCTCAGGGAGGGTGGAGGGGGAGCAGTACTTC.

The chain carries TRBV29-1 and TRBJ1-1; D ambiguous. V lost 3 bases, J lost 2 bases, and 7 bases lay in between. The CDR3 length is 12 residues. CDR1 SQVTM and CDR2 ANQGSEA come from the germline V gene. CDR3 residues: CSVDVANTEAFF. Here the CDR3 DNA reads TGCAGCGTTGACGTGGCAAACACTGAAGCTTTCTTT.

The genes are TRBV3-1 (or the pseudogene TRBV3-2) and TRBJ2-7; the D call may be TRBD1 or TRBD2 (6 bases each). The CDR3 runs 15 residues. From germline, CDR1 is LGHDT and CDR2 YNNKEL (reference sequence). V gave up 0 bases and J gave up 7 bases, with 16 bases separating them. As DNA, the CDR3 is TGTGCCAGCAGCCAAGACGAGATTCGGGGGCGAGAGCAGTACTTC. It is translated as CASSQDEIRGREQYF.

The CDR3 DNA reads TGTGCCACCAGTGACTCGACAGGGGATAGAGGCTACACCTTC. Protein sequence: CATSDSTGDRGYTF. The rearrangement joins TRBV24-1 to TRBJ1-2; TRBD1 agrees at 8 bases. V gave up 4 bases and J gave up 8 bases; unmatched junction bases: 8. CDR3 size: 14 residues. CDR1 is KGHDR and CDR2 is SFDVKD in the germline V gene.

J is TRBJ2-7 and V is TRBV15; D not certain. Germline V CDR1 and CDR2: LNHNV, YYDKDF (reference sequence). This CDR3 contains 12 residues. The V end lost 0 bases, the J end lost 5 bases, and 5 bases lay between the germline ends. The CDR3 nucleotides are TGTGCCACCAGCAGAGATCGGAACGAGCAGTACTTC. This translates into CATSRDRNEQYF.

This chain links TRBV28 with TRBJ2-7; D perhaps matches TRBD1 (5 bases). Germline values: CDR1 MDHEN, CDR2 SYDVKM. Trimming shortened V by 6 bases and J by 0 bases, and 12 bases separated the two germline ends. CDR3 length equals 14 residues. CDR3 in amino acids: CASSHQGNSYEQYF. The CDR3 DNA is TGTGCCAGCAGCCACCAGGGAAACTCCTACGAGCAGTACTTC.

The chain combines TRBV12-3 or TRBV12-4 with TRBJ1-1; a possible D gene is TRBD1 (6 bases). Trimming pared 7 bases from V and 2 bases from J, leaving 11 bases between. There are 13 residues in the CDR3. The CDR3 spells CASTGQTNTEAFF. The CDR3 DNA follows: TGTGCCAGCACCGGACAGACTAACACTGAAGCTTTCTTT.

The rearrangement uses TRBV30 and TRBJ1-2, with D hard to call. Between the trimmed V and J ends, which lost 4 bases and 5 bases, there was a span of 14 bases. In germline, CDR1 is GTSNPN, CDR2 SVGIG (reference sequence). The CDR3 has 13 amino acids. CDR3 sequence (DNA): TGTGCCTGGACCCCCATGGCCGGGTATGGCTACACCTTC. Encoded protein: CAWTPMAGYGYTF.

This clone was detected only once. The chain carries TRBV3-1 (or the pseudogene TRBV3-2) and TRBJ1-2, with D uncertain. The CDR3 sequence is 16 residues long. The germline V gene encodes CDR1 LGHDT and CDR2 YNNKEL (reference sequence). The ends were cut back, 4 bases at V and 2 bases at J, with 17 bases in the middle. The CDR3 protein is CASSPKKSRQNYGYTF. DNA of the CDR3: TGTGCCAGCAGCCCCAAGAAGTCCCGGCAGAACTATGGCTACACCTTC.